A selection of T cell receptor beta chains follows, all from one sample in a study of T cell clusters in autoimmune cytopenias. TCRdb reprocessed the multiplex PCR reads, keeping one entry per CDR3 protein, no DNA. This sample contains about 15,000 distinct CDR3 sequences. The same data also contributed to another study, on T cell repertoires in aging, cancer and after chemotherapy.

Sequencing was performed on peripheral blood. These receptors all come from a human donor in good health. CDR3s include the opening cysteine and the closing phenylalanine or tryptophan. Only some rows state a clone size, as once, few, many or a class for expanded clones.

>-|TRBV6-1|TRBJ1-4
CATAIRRLEDEKLFF
>-|TRBV19|TRBJ2-5
CASSIDRDSQETQYF
>-|TRBV5-4|TRBJ2-3
CASSLLSLFGDTQYF
>-|TRBV18|TRBJ2-1
CASSPGVEQFF
>-|TRBV12-3/TRBV12-4|TRBJ2-7
CASSFRGTYEQYF
>-|TRBV6-1|TRBJ2-3
CASSEVYGVSTDTQYF
>-|TRBV6-6|TRBJ2-1
CASGTGSYNEQFF
>-|TRBV19|TRBJ2-1
CASSIRVAGGHIEQFF
>-|TRBV11-3|TRBJ2-2
CASSLIVGELFF
>-|TRBV6-6|TRBJ2-1
CASSAPVSGTYNEQFF
>-|TRBV12-3/TRBV12-4|TRBJ2-1
CASRSNSGRGGNEQFF
>-|TRBV5-5|TRBJ2-7
CASSLEGYEQYF
>-|TRBV5-1|TRBJ1-4
CASRGQGATSGEKLFF
>-|TRBV7-9|TRBJ2-3
CASSLGSGTADTQYF
>-|TRBV7-2|TRBJ2-5
CASSLAPGAQYF
>-|TRBV12-3/TRBV12-4|TRBJ1-5
CASRGGQGARDQPQHF
>-|TRBV29-1|TRBJ1-1
CSVAGRVGTEAFF
>-|TRBV27|TRBJ2-7
CASSLLGTGSHEQYF
>medium-sized|TRBV11-1|TRBJ2-7
CASSSLGDYEQYF
>-|TRBV6-5|TRBJ1-4
CASSLVARGKLFF
>-|TRBV7-9|TRBJ1-2
CASSLAPSRERSHGYTF
>-|TRBV19|TRBJ2-3
CASSIAAGGSDTQYF
>medium-sized|TRBV29-1|TRBJ2-5
CSVEETSGFQETQYF
>-|TRBV19|TRBJ2-7
CASSFRPRYEQYF
>-|TRBV5-4|TRBJ2-5
CASSLQGQRETQYF
>medium-sized|TRBV29-1|TRBJ2-2
CSVAGTSNFGPGELFF
>medium-sized|TRBV19|TRBJ2-3
CASSSQGEDTQYF
>-|TRBV6-6|TRBJ1-6
CASRQSLDSPLHF
>-|TRBV6-6|TRBJ2-2
CASSPGTGSGELFF
>medium-sized|TRBV19|TRBJ2-6
CASSATLGANVLTF
>medium-sized|TRBV11-1|TRBJ2-1
CASSLGSAGDYNEQFF
>-|TRBV6-1|TRBJ2-1
CASSLLQGAKDEQFF
>-|TRBV5-4|TRBJ2-6
CASSPRGSGANVLTF
>-|TRBV27|TRBJ1-6
CAISPGGDSPLHF
>-|TRBV7-9|TRBJ2-3
CASSLSLSTDTQYF
>-|TRBV30|TRBJ1-4
CAYATGTTNEKLFF
>-|TRBV18|TRBJ2-7
CASSPLASGTSYEQYF
>-|TRBV7-2|TRBJ2-1
CASSSTVSSYNEQFF
>medium-sized|TRBV6-5|TRBJ2-2
CASKDREDSNTGELFF
>-|TRBV30|TRBJ1-6
CAWGADYNSPLHF
>-|TRBV7-2|TRBJ2-6
CASSWVGANVLTF
>medium-sized|TRBV19|TRBJ2-1
CASRHPRTGNNEQFF
>-|TRBV6-5|TRBJ1-4
CASTNGGEREKLFF
>-|TRBV7-2|TRBJ2-5
CASSFRGETQYF
>-|TRBV6-5|TRBJ2-7
CASSYTGLGYEQYF
>-|TRBV19|TRBJ2-7
CASSISGGPLTEQYF
>-|TRBV5-6|TRBJ2-7
CASSYGIYEQYF
>-|TRBV10-3|TRBJ1-2
CAISVGNGYTF
>-|TRBV6-1|TRBJ2-1
CASKGLAGVAVGDEQFF
>medium-sized|TRBV27|TRBJ2-3
CASGVGRDTQYF
>-|TRBV6-6|TRBJ2-5
CASSSLMRETQYF
>medium-sized|TRBV19|TRBJ1-6
CASSMDSNSPLHF
>-|TRBV30|TRBJ2-7
CAWSVQGNEQYF